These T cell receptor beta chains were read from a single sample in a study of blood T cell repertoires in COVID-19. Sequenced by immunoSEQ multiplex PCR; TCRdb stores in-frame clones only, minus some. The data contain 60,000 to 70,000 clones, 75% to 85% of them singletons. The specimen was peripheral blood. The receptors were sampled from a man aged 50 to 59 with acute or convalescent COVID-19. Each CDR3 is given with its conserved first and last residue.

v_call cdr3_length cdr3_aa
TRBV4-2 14 CASSHGTSTGELFF
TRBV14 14 CASSQGRANSPLHF
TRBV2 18 CASRGTDSRYSGANVLTF
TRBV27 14 CASSPQVMNTEAFF
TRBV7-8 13 CASSLIGNSPLHF
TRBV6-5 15 CASSSRSTGGNTIYF
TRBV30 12 CAWNPGNTEAFF
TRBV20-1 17 CSASTDRAGSYNSPLHF
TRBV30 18 CAWSSPGGQGSLTYGYTF
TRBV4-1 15 CASSQDRAFGNTIYF
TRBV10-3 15 CAISFSGSSSDTQYF
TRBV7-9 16 CASSSALAGDTGELFF
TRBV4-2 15 CASSQAIAGLDTQYF
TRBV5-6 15 CASRLGTATNYGYTF
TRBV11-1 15 CASSSGTSGQETQYF